Listed here are 18 T cell receptor beta chains from one sample, sequenced in a study of PD-1 blockade in classical Hodgkin lymphoma. Only in-frame clones appear in the TCRdb table, and some are missing; sequencing was by immunoSEQ multiplex PCR. The data show tens of thousands of clones, approximately 93% seen once. Time point specified: newly diagnosed, previously untreated cHL patient sample. The source material was peripheral blood mononuclear cells (PBMCs). The receptors shown here come from a human donor with classical Hodgkin lymphoma.

V gene TRBV7-9 combines with J gene TRBJ2-5; 13 positions agree with TRBD2. Germline V gives CDR1 SEHNR, CDR2 FQNEAQ (reference sequence). The junction had 5 bases not matched to a gene; V was cut back by 1 base and J by 0 bases. CDR3 length: 18 amino acids. The CDR3 coding sequence is TGTGCCAGCAGCTTAGGGGGACTAGCGGGAATAAACCAAGAGACCCAGTACTTC. It codes for CASSLGGLAGINQETQYF.

This chain uses TRBV9 with TRBJ1-3; D is undetermined. Trimming removed 4 bases at V and 2 bases at J, with 7 bases between. The CDR3 extends over 13 amino acids. The germline gives CDR1 SGDLS, CDR2 YYNGEE. CDR3: CASSTKTGNTIYF. For the CDR3, the DNA is TGTGCCAGCAGCACAAAGACTGGAAACACCATATATTTT.

The chain recombines TRBV18 with TRBJ2-1; 7 bases line up with TRBD1. The CDR3 extends over 15 amino acids. Germline V gene data show CDR1 as KGHSH and CDR2 as LQKENI. The J segment lost 6 bases and the V segment lost 3 bases, leaving 8 bases of the junction unmatched. The CDR3 spells CASSPTGSPSNEQFF. The CDR3 DNA sequence: TGTGCCAGCTCACCGACAGGGTCTCCGTCCAATGAGCAGTTCTTC.

The genes are TRBV15 and TRBJ1-1; perhaps TRBD1 as D (5 bases). V was trimmed by 2 bases and J by 8 bases, leaving 12 bases between them. There are 13 residues in the CDR3. Germline assignment: CDR1 LNHNV and CDR2 YYDKDF (reference sequence). CDR3 bases: TGTGCCACCAGCAGAACTCCGCGGGGGGAAGCTTTCTTT. Protein sequence: CATSRTPRGEAFF.

The chain uses TRBV7-2 and TRBJ2-1; tentatively, D is TRBD2 (5 bases). The CDR3 sequence is 15 residues long. The V end was cut by 1 base, the J end by 3 bases, with 10 bases between. Germline loops: CDR1 SGHTA, CDR2 FQGNSA. CDR3 in DNA: TGTGCCAGCAGCTTAGAAGCGGTTAGCTACAATGAGCAGTTCTTC. This gives the protein CASSLEAVSYNEQFF.

The CDR3 here is CASSPPGLAGPGELFF. The CDR3 nucleotides are TGTGCCAGCTCACCGCCGGGACTAGCGGGCCCCGGGGAGCTGTTTTTT. The gene calls are TRBV18 and TRBJ2-2; 12 nucleotides agree with TRBD2. This CDR3 contains 16 residues. V was clipped by 3 bases and J by 6 bases; unmatched bases: 5. Germline V gene data show CDR1 as KGHSH and CDR2 as LQKENI.

This clone has more than one count but fewer than ten. CDR3 in DNA: TGTGCCAGTAGTCTAAAACAGGGTGGGGTCACTGAAGCTTTCTTT. It codes for CASSLKQGGVTEAFF. The J gene is TRBJ1-1, the V gene TRBV19, with D possibly being TRBD1 (6 bases). V shed 5 bases and J shed 4 bases, with 17 bases lying between them. The germline CDR1 and CDR2 sequences are LNHDA and SQIVND (reference sequence). The CDR3 contains 15 residues. The full variable domain, completed using reference TRBV19 and TRBJ1-1, is DGGITQSPKYLFRKEGQNVTLSCEQNLNHDAMYWYRQDPGQGLRLIYYSQIVNDFQKGDIAEGYSVSREKKESFPLTVTSAQKNPTAFYLCASSLKQGGVTEAFFGQGTRLTVV.

The chain is built from TRBV5-1 and TRBJ1-1, with D possibly matching TRBD1 (6 bases). The germline gives CDR1 SGHRS, CDR2 YFSETQ. Trimming left V 3 bases short and J 10 bases short, with 16 bases between. The CDR3 is 13 residues long. Written as DNA, the CDR3 is TGCGCCAGCAGCTCAGGCCCCGGCAGGGGAGCTTTCTTT. It encodes CASSSGPGRGAFF.

The genes are TRBV11-2 and TRBJ2-7, with 7 bases fitting TRBD1. CDR1 and CDR2 from the germline V gene are SGHAT and FQNNGV. V was clipped by 5 bases and J by 4 bases; unmatched bases: 8. This CDR3 has 14 amino acids. This chain's CDR3 is CASSPGRGPYEQYF. The CDR3 DNA reads TGTGCCAGCAGCCCGGGTAGGGGGCCTTACGAGCAGTACTTC.

The chain joins TRBV27 to TRBJ2-7; 8 positions match TRBD1. V trimming: 1 base; J trimming: 2 bases; junction bases outside the gene matches: 7. The CDR3 has 16 amino acids. Germline V CDR1 and CDR2: MNHEY, SMNVEV (reference sequence). The CDR3 nucleotides are TGTGCCAGCAGTTTATTTGCAGGGACAGGAGCCTACGAGCAGTACTTC. It yields the protein CASSLFAGTGAYEQYF.

The chain uses TRBV6-5 and TRBJ2-7; D uncertain. The CDR3 is 14 residues long. CDR1 is MNHEY, CDR2 SVGAGI, per germline. The V gene lost 4 bases and the J gene lost 6 bases, with 16 bases spanning the gap. The CDR3 coding sequence is TGTGCCAGCAGTTCGGCAGTTCGCCGAGGCGAGCAGTACTTC. Protein: CASSSAVRRGEQYF.

The chain's CDR3 is CASSYYVGGVNGYTF. The CDR3 region has the DNA TGTGCCAGCAGTTACTATGTAGGGGGCGTAAATGGCTACACCTTC. The chain combines TRBV6-5 with TRBJ1-2; 7 positions agree with TRBD1. CDR3 length: 15 residues. Germline V lookup: CDR1 MNHEY, CDR2 SVGAGI. V lost 1 base to trimming and J lost 6 bases; unmatched junction nucleotides: 8.

The chain uses TRBV7-8 and TRBJ1-5; D not resolved. The germline V gene encodes CDR1 SGHVS and CDR2 FQNEAQ. The CDR3 loop spans 13 amino acids. Trimming pared 5 bases from V and 5 bases from J, leaving 10 bases between. CDR3 sequence reads: CASSRTADQPQHF. CDR3 bases: TGTGCCAGCAGCCGGACGGCAGATCAGCCCCAGCATTTT. The complete variable domain, with remaining parts taken from reference TRBV7-8 and TRBJ1-5, reads GAGVSQSPRYKVAKRGQDVALRCDPISGHVSLFWYQQALGQGPEFLTYFQNEAQLDKSGLPSDRFFAERPEGSVSTLKIQRTQQEDSAVYLCASSRTADQPQHFGDGTRLSIL.

The chain is built from TRBV7-2 and TRBJ2-3; 8 nucleotides align to TRBD2. J was trimmed by 2 bases and V by 5 bases; bases with no gene match: 6. CDR1 SGHTA and CDR2 FQGNSA come from the germline V gene. This CDR3 is 15 amino acids long. The CDR3 spells CASSGPGGATDTQYF. In nucleotides, the CDR3 is TGTGCCAGCAGCGGGCCGGGGGGGGCCACAGATACGCAGTATTTT.

The chain links TRBV11-2 to TRBJ1-2, with D perhaps matching TRBD1 (6 bases). V lost 5 bases to trimming and J lost 4 bases, with 14 bases between them. The CDR3 sequence is 14 residues long. Germline CDR1 reads SGHAT; CDR2 reads FQNNGV. In DNA form, the CDR3 reads TGTGCCAGCAGCCCCGGGGGGGGCGCCTATGGCTACACCTTC. Translated: CASSPGGGAYGYTF.

The rearrangement links TRBV11-2 to TRBJ1-1, with 9 bases that match TRBD1. This CDR3 is 13 amino acids long. Trimming cost V 8 bases and J 5 bases; bases outside gene matches: 6. Germline assignment: CDR1 SGHAT and CDR2 FQNNGV. CDR3 protein: CASRRDRETEAFF. CDR3 nucleotides: TGTGCCAGCCGCCGGGACAGGGAAACTGAAGCTTTCTTT.

This sequence joins TRBV7-2 and TRBJ2-1, with 10 nucleotides matching TRBD2. The V segment lost 0 bases and the J segment 7 bases; nucleotides outside the gene matches: 0. The CDR3 spans 14 residues. Germline V gene sequence: CDR1 SGHTA, CDR2 FQGNSA. In DNA, the CDR3 is TGTGCCAGCAGCTTAGCTAGCGGGAGGAATGAGCAGTTCTTC. Its protein is CASSLASGRNEQFF.

V gene TRBV18 combines with J gene TRBJ1-4; D is uncertain. Looked up from germline, CDR1 is KGHSH and CDR2 is LQKENI. This CDR3 region has 15 residues. Trimming left V 0 bases short and J 12 bases short, with 17 bases between. The CDR3 region has the DNA TGTGCCAGCTCACCACCGGGCAGGACCTATGGGGAACTGTTTTTT. It is translated as CASSPPGRTYGELFF.